The 10 T cell receptor beta chains listed next were all sequenced from one sample in a study of cytomegalovirus exposure and HLA in healthy donors (dated by TCRdb to 2017 to 2019). Receptor amplification or capture employed the immunoSEQ multiplex PCR assay. Held by TCRdb, this immuneACCESS table contains in-frame sequences only and omits some clones. Under half of the omission traces to an unresolved V gene where checked; the cause of the rest is unknown. The sample table holds around 150,000 clones, of which 85% were seen once. Under 2.5% of the sample is in the top ten clones. What was sequenced was PBMCs. The receptor set was obtained from a man between 25 and 39 years old in good health and CMV-seropositive.

The chain is built from TRBV10-3 and TRBJ2-5; D might be TRBD2 (6 bases). V lost 6 bases to trimming and J lost 2 bases, with 16 bases between them. The V gene's germline CDR1 is ENHRY and CDR2 SYGVKD. The CDR3 is 15 amino acids. The CDR3 region is CAISTSSGGQETQYF. CDR3 nucleotides: TGTGCCATCAGCACCTCTAGTGGGGGGCAAGAGACCCAGTACTTC.

The table lists this clone with a few counts. The rearrangement joins TRBV29-1 to TRBJ2-3; unclear D gene. This CDR3 comprises 12 residues. The ends were cut back, 2 bases at V and 6 bases at J, with 9 bases in the middle. CDR1 and CDR2 (germline): SQVTM, ANQGSEA. The CDR3 loop reads CSVESPWDTQYF. CDR3 bases: TGCAGCGTTGAAAGCCCTTGGGATACGCAGTATTTT.

V gene TRBV11-3 combines with J gene TRBJ2-1; 9 bases are shared with TRBD2. The ends lost 3 bases at V and 7 bases at J; junction bases unmatched: 10. Germline V CDR1 and CDR2: SGHNT, YENEEA. CDR3 length equals 16 residues. The CDR3 bases are TGTGCCAGCAGCTTCTACGGCGGGGGGGCTCGGAATGAGCAGTTCTTC. It is translated as CASSFYGGGARNEQFF.

This rearrangement joins TRBV28 to TRBJ2-7, with 8 nucleotides matching TRBD1. This CDR3 region has 15 residues. V gave up 3 bases and J gave up 2 bases; unmatched junction bases: 6. Looked up from germline, CDR1 is MDHEN and CDR2 is SYDVKM. The CDR3 DNA follows: TGTGCCAGCAGTTTCCCCGGACAGGGACCCTACGAGCAGTACTTC. This gives the protein CASSFPGQGPYEQYF.

The V gene is TRBV7-9, the J gene TRBJ2-2; D might be TRBD2 (5 bases). Trimming stripped 1 base from V and 0 bases from J, with 12 bases between. Germline V gene sequence: CDR1 SEHNR, CDR2 FQNEAQ (reference sequence). CDR3 length: 17 amino acids. For the CDR3, the DNA is TGTGCCAGCAGCTTAGGGCTCCGGGGAACGAACACCGGGGAGCTGTTTTTT. Its translation: CASSLGLRGTNTGELFF.

The rearrangement links TRBV5-4 to TRBJ2-7, with D perhaps matching TRBD1 (6 bases). The germline CDR1 and CDR2 sequences are SGHNT and YYREEE (reference sequence). CDR3 size: 13 residues. Between the trimmed V and J ends, which lost 2 bases and 3 bases, there was a span of 9 bases. CDR3 coding DNA: TGTGCCAGCAGCTTAGGACAGTTCTACGAGCAGTACTTC. It specifies CASSLGQFYEQYF.

The chain recombines TRBV11-2 with TRBJ2-7; 9 nucleotides align to TRBD2. Per the germline V gene, CDR1 is SGHAT and CDR2 is FQNNGV. This CDR3 comprises 15 residues. Unmatched junction bases numbered 4, after V lost 2 bases and J lost 2 bases. CDR3 loop: CASSLISGGPYEQYF. The CDR3 DNA sequence: TGTGCCAGCAGCTTAATAAGCGGGGGGCCCTACGAGCAGTACTTC.

V is TRBV14 and J is TRBJ2-5; 9 bases line up with TRBD1. V shed 8 bases, J shed 2 bases, and the junction held 3 bases outside the gene matches. CDR1 is SGHDN, CDR2 FVKESK, per germline. There are 13 residues in the CDR3. The CDR3 DNA is TGTGCCAGCCAAGACAGGGGGCAAGAGACCCAGTACTTC. Its protein is CASQDRGQETQYF.

The chain uses TRBV7-9 and TRBJ2-7; a weak D match, TRBD1 (5 bases). Between the trimmed V and J ends, which lost 1 base and 0 bases, there was a span of 7 bases. CDR3 length: 14 residues. Germline V gene lookup returns CDR1 SEHNR and CDR2 FQNEAQ (reference sequence). The CDR3 DNA reads TGTGCCAGCAGCTTAGAGGGGTACTCCTACGAGCAGTACTTC. This codes for CASSLEGYSYEQYF.

The rearrangement links TRBV29-1 to TRBJ2-5, with a tentative D call TRBD1 (6 bases). The germline V gene has CDR1 SQVTM and CDR2 ANQGSEA. This CDR3 has 13 amino acids. Trimming removed 1 base at V and 1 base at J, with 7 bases between. The CDR3 nucleotides read TGCAGCGTTGAAGTCAGGGGCCAAGAGACCCAGTACTTC. Translation: CSVEVRGQETQYF.